This entry concerns a single T cell receptor (beta chain). The antigen it recognizes is unknown. The record has no base qualities; no much larger clone is one base away. The library relied on the immunoSEQ multiplex PCR assay. The multiplex PCR relied on a mix of 60 forward primers for TCR Vbeta segments and 13 reverse primers for TCR Jbeta segments. The CDR3 region of rearranged TCR beta genes was amplified from genomic DNA with a multiplex PCR assay. The amplified TCR beta libraries were sequenced on the Illumina HiSeq System as 87-base-pair reads. The original pipeline was this. Across the roughly 670 repertoires, a later analysis counted some 80 million unique TCR beta chains, some 11 million of which were shared by at least two donors. Raw reads were error-corrected and collapsed into unique sequences by a nearest-neighbor algorithm in which closely related sequences were merged to remove PCR and sequencing errors. V, D and J gene segments were assigned by aligning CDR3 sequences to IMGT reference sequences. Each retained sequence needed at least a six-nucleotide match to both a V gene segment and a J gene segment. Rearrangements were called productive when the CDR3 lacked stop codons and stayed in frame with V and J; all others were non-productive. CDR3 was defined according to IMGT convention as the region running from the second conserved V-encoded cysteine to the conserved J-encoded phenylalanine. Sequences without an unambiguous match to a single V gene segment were excluded from the earlier analysis of almost 600 of the donors. In an earlier analysis of 450 to 750 of the donors, a V segment was called functional when productive rearrangements were above 56.7%, and segregating when the standard deviation between donors exceeded 5%. A statistical classification framework was developed to diagnose cytomegalovirus status using the catalog of TCR beta chain sequences. In a later analysis, TCR nucleotide sequences were compared against IMGT/GENE-DB human TR gene sequences so that V and J genes could be assigned. Using the TCRdist pipeline, a later analysis assigned CDR3 sequences along with most-parsimonious VDJ recombination scenarios. In a later analysis, every TCR beta chain was defined by the combination of its CDR3 amino acid sequence and its V-gene family, and reads without a unique V-gene family were dropped. To address suspected cross-contamination and a sequencing artifact, a later analysis removed around 590 highly shared, low-generation-probability nucleotide sequences. In a later analysis, a clonal expansion index for each public chain was calculated from normalized within-repertoire ranks of inferred template counts. A later analysis computed generation probabilities with a VDJ recombination model fitted to out-of-frame rearrangements, and checked the results against IGoR. In a later analysis, TCR-TCR, TCR-HLA and TCR-CMV co-occurrence was scored with hypergeometric tests, and a repertoire-size bias correction was applied to TCR pairs. A later analysis estimated false discovery rates by permuting HLA or CMV assignments 20 times. In a later analysis, co-occurring TCRs were grouped using DBSCAN, with TCRdist sequence similarity added in when clustering inside HLA-allele-positive subsets. Co-occurrence clustering excluded repertoires with fewer than 30,000 or more than 120,000 public chains, plus five with anomalous nucleotide sharing. TCRdb took over this immuneACCESS table, retaining in-frame rearrangements with V and J assigned. Such tables are incomplete; in checked studies, under half of the missing clones stem from an unresolved V gene, and the remainder is unexplained. V and J calls and clone size are copied from that table; D and trimming were computed from the DNA. In this sample the table shows about 150,000 clones, roughly 82% of which occur a single time. The ten largest clonotypes hold 5% to 7% of the sample.

For CDR1 and CDR2, the germline V gene lists SGHTA and FQGTGA. The CDR3 numbers 16 residues from cysteine through phenylalanine. Only the CDR3 part of the read is kept: 48 bases, read in frame from the first base. V is pruned by 5 bases and J by 3 bases, leaving 9 bases of the junction without a gene match. This entry is derived from a study of cytomegalovirus exposure and HLA in healthy donors listed by TCRdb under 2017. Context from the whole study: According to an earlier analysis of 587 of the donors, roughly 180 million T cells yielded approximately 120 million unique TCR beta sequences and more than 250 Gb of sequence data. An early release that covered about 640 HLA-typed donors contained approximately 300 gigabases of sequencing data and tens of millions of unique TCR sequences. Among the approximately 430 genotyped donors, approximately 76% belonged to the genetic ancestry cluster associated with self-reported Caucasian donors. The study was designed to test whether signatures of past pathogen exposure could be identified by cataloging public T cell receptors. The study used immunosequencing to profile the T cell repertoires of approximately 650 subjects and linked those repertoires to cytomegalovirus serostatus. Besides the first cohort of more than 650 subjects, a separate validation cohort made up of 95 to 150 different subjects was used. To predict cytomegalovirus infection status, the study brought together high-throughput TCR immunosequencing, statistical association of individual TCRs with disease status, and machine learning. In a later analysis, previously published TCR beta repertoires from about 640 donors were re-analyzed and high-resolution HLA genotyping was added so that TCR occurrence patterns could be studied. In the later analysis, no new phenotypic data were used to find candidate immune exposures; instead, reliance was placed on TCR beta sequences and their occurrence across donors. In an earlier analysis of roughly 580 of the donors, high-throughput TCR beta sequencing was used to judge whether each TCR beta V gene segment behaved as functional or pseudogenic. Donor age, sex, ethnicity and CMV serostatus were collected together with the repertoire data. A later genetic analysis used genome-wide SNP genotypes for 398 of the 666 donors, treating that subset as a discovery cohort. Every discovery cohort repertoire had been produced on one sequencing platform. Class I and class II HLA loci were covered by the typing at four-digit resolution. The number of typed donors differed by locus: 629-630 for A, B, C, DRB1 and DQB1; 500 to 550 for DQA1; over 600 for DPA1; and 450 to 480 for DPB1. A handful of DR-DQ haplotypes were handled as single units for association and clustering because linkage in the cohort was strong. Across some 400 genotyped donors of the cohort, an average of about 240,000 unique TCR beta nucleotide sequences per donor were sequenced, and approximately 19% of those sequences were non-productive. General study outcomes and caveats: Correlated functional status among segregating V segments might reflect linkage disequilibrium, but an unknown experimental factor could not be ruled out. Because counts were too low, approximately 18 rarely observed V segments, including chromosome 9 orphons, were excluded from the earlier analysis of 587 of the donors. According to a later analysis, parvovirus B19, influenza, CMV and Epstein-Barr virus appeared linked to several top co-occurrence clusters. A further reported finding was that TCR beta sequences accurately predicted the HLA-A and HLA-B alleles for most subjects in the first cohort. Presence/absence analyses assumed roughly uniform sequencing depth across donors, an assumption that may not hold. In a later analysis, most CMV-associated TCR beta chains were found to appear HLA-restricted, with HLA associations seemingly driven largely by CMV exposure. Only TCR beta chains were sequenced in this cohort, and the absence of alpha or paired-chain data limited detectable features. Assigning TCR associations to individual alleles was difficult when HLA alleles, especially DR and DQ, strongly co-occurred. In the study, around 150 TCR beta chains were listed as associated with cytomegalovirus. A cluster of highly shared sequence variants was judged likely to represent a technical artifact of the sequencing pipeline. In vitro tests confirmed that three of the cytomegalovirus-associated TCR beta chains recognize cytomegalovirus antigens. The 87-base-pair reads could not distinguish some IMGT-functional V segments, including TRBV6-2 and TRBV6-3, so those segments were excluded. The classifier was reported to diagnose cytomegalovirus status with high specificity and sensitivity in both the original cohort and the validation cohort. The authors suggested that the approach could potentially be extended to other disease states and immunological phenotypes. According to a later analysis, TCR association rates differed among HLA loci, with DRB1 alleles showing the most associated TCRs and HLA-C alleles showing the fewest. Specific HLA alleles were associated with around 18,000 TCR beta sequences at a false discovery rate of 0.05 in a later analysis. V-gene and J-gene trimming of TCR beta chains was associated with a missense DCLRE1C variant in a later genetic analysis, and the association was replicated in an independent cohort. In a later analysis, HLA-associated TCR beta chains were found to be more clonally expanded and to have lower generation probabilities than equally common non-associated chains. Because some donors lacked HLA typing at each locus, the association tests relied only on the typed subset. In a later genetic analysis, fewer N-insertions in productive TCRs were reported among donors in an Asian-associated ancestry cluster than the 666-donor mean. For the cohort, immune exposure information was limited to CMV serostatus. Broadly in line with IMGT annotations, most TCR beta V segments showed up in productive rearrangements about 87% or about 30% of the time in an earlier analysis of several hundred of the donors. Across donors, most TCR sequences were observed very rarely, whereas some public TCRs were present in many individuals.

The cohort was made up of several hundred healthy bone marrow donors. Cohort members were all nominally healthy when sampled, although unrecorded immune exposures were likely present. The donor tested CMV seropositive, placing the donor among the 289 seropositive members of the cohort. Every donor gave a peripheral blood sample, and the peripheral blood mononuclear cells from that sample were used for TCR beta sequencing. The Qiagen DNeasy Blood Extraction Kit was used to extract genomic DNA from the blood cell samples. The rearrangement combines TRBV7-3 with TRBJ2-2, with 7 bases in between that match TRBD1. The source material was PBMCs. This clonotype was obtained from a man in his fifties or sixties in good health and CMV-seropositive. The base sequence is TGTGCCAGCAGCCCTATCCGGACAGGAGACACCGGGGAGCTGTTTTTT. Its protein product is CASSPIRTGDTGELFF.